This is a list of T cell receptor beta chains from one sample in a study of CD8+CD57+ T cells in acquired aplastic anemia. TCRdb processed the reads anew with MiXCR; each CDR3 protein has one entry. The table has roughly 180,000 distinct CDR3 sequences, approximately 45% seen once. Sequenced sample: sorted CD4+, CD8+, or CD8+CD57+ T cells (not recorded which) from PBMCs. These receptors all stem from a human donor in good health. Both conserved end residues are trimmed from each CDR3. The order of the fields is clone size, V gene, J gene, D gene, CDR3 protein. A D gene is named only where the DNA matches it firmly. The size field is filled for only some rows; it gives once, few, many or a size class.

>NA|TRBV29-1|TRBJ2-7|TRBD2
SVLLSGGPYEQY
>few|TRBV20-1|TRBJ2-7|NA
SADWGNEQY
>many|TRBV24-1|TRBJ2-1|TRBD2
ATSRGGLADSSYNEQF
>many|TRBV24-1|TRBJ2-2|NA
ATSDPALPAGELS
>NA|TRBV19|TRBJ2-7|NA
ASSNRDSYERY
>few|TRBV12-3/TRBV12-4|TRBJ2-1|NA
ASSLRTLQGRSSYNEQF
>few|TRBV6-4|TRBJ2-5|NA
ASSEGGEGETQY
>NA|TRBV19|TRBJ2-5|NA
ASSILGVNQETQY
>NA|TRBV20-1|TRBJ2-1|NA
SANGAVPVYNEQF
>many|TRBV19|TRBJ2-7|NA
ASSPEGRYEQY
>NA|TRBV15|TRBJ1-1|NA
ATSRDGTDEAF
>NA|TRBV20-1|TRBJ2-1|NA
SARDLIYNEQF
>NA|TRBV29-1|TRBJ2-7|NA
SVEGGWAYEQY
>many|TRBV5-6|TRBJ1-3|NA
ASSLVTAPANTIY
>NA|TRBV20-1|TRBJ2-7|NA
SAPSGAGLAYEQY
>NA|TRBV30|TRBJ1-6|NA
ACQIYRNTPLH
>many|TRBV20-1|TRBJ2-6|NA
SARDREGANVLT
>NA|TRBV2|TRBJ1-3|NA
ASSFTGSGNTIY
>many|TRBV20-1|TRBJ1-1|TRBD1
SARRTGRTEAF
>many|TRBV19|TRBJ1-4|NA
ASSDGGGGEKLF
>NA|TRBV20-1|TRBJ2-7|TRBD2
SARDAGDPSSYEQY
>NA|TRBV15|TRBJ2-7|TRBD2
ATSISGRTREQY
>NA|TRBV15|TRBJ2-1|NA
ATSRQGSLYNEQF
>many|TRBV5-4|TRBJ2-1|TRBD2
ASRRAGGNEQF
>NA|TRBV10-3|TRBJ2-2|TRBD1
GTQTGYTGELF
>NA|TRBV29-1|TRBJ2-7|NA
SVQAGALGEQY
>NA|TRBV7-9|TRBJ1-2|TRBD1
ASSPLTGTAYGYT
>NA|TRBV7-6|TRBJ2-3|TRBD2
ASRAGTSGLTDTQY
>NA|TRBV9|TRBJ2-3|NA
ASSVVTNTDTQY
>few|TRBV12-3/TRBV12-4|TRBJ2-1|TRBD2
ASSLALLAGERNEQF
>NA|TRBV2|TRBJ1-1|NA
ASRERENTEAF
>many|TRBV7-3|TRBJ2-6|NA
ASSLGITGANVLT
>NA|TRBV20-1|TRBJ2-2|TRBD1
SATGTGGPELF
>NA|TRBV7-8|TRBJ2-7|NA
ASSLEVGTYEQY
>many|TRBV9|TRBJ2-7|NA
ASSASSGSGAYEQY
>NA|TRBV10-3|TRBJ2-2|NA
ASSSHKTAGELL
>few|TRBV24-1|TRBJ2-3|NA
ATSVTGIDTQY
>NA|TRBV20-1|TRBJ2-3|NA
SANSPSGTDTQY
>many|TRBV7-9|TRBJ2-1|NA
ASTDMDLYNEQF